This entry lists 13 T cell receptor beta chains sequenced from one sample in a study of blood T cell repertoires in COVID-19. Method: immunoSEQ multiplex PCR; TCRdb's copy keeps in-frame clones and lacks some. The data contain 150,000 to 200,000 clones, approximately 84% of them singletons. The sample comprised PBMCs or T cells enriched from blood (not recorded which). These receptor sequences come from a man aged 40-49 years who had recovered from COVID-19.

The V call is TRBV19, the J call TRBJ2-7; D perhaps matches TRBD1 (6 bases). CDR3 length: 14 residues. V lost 1 base and J 1 base, leaving 8 bases between the germline ends. Germline values: CDR1 LNHDA, CDR2 SQIVND (reference sequence). CDR3 nucleotides: TGTGCCAGTAGTATAGGAGGGGGATCCTACGAGCAGTACTTC. It is translated as CASSIGGGSYEQYF.

The chain recombines TRBV12-3 or TRBV12-4 with TRBJ1-1; possible D gene TRBD1, 5 bases. Trimming left V 5 bases short and J 1 base short, with 8 bases between. The CDR3 is 13 amino acids. The CDR3 nucleotides are TGTGCCAGCAGTAGGGGTCAGAACACTGAAGCTTTCTTT. Amino acid sequence: CASSRGQNTEAFF.

The chain links TRBV24-1 to TRBJ1-2; D unclear. V gave up 4 bases and J gave up 6 bases, with 8 bases separating them. The CDR3 is 12 residues long. Germline CDR1 is KGHDR and CDR2 is SFDVKD. The CDR3 sequence is CATSDIADGYTF. CDR3 DNA: TGTGCCACCAGTGACATAGCCGATGGCTACACCTTC.

This chain uses TRBV12-3 or TRBV12-4 with TRBJ1-2; D call uncertain. Trimming stripped 7 bases from V and 4 bases from J, with 10 bases between. The CDR3 covers 12 residues. CDR3 in amino acids: CASTYGPYGYTF. The CDR3 nucleotides are TGTGCCAGCACCTACGGTCCCTATGGCTACACCTTC.

V usage is TRBV7-9 and J usage is TRBJ1-1; 7 bases align to TRBD1. The CDR3 sequence is 18 residues long. Germline-derived CDR1 and CDR2 are SEHNR and FQNEAQ (reference sequence). V shed 5 bases and J 3 bases; nucleotides not matched to a gene: 18. CDR3 loop: CASSPLRDSVYVYTEAFF. DNA for the CDR3: TGTGCCAGCAGCCCCCTTCGGGACAGCGTATATGTATACACTGAAGCTTTCTTT.

The chain joins TRBV4-1 to TRBJ1-4; weak D call: TRBD1 (6 bases). This CDR3 has 15 amino acids. Per germline, CDR1 MGHRA and CDR2 YSYEKL. V was shortened by 2 bases and J by 3 bases, with 10 bases between the two germline ends. The CDR3 DNA sequence: TGCGCCAGCAGCCAAATACAGGGTTCTAATGAAAAACTGTTTTTT. Amino acids: CASSQIQGSNEKLFF.

The CDR3 DNA sequence: TGTGCCAGCACCAAAACAGGGGGCCGCGTGAACACCGGGGAGCTGTTTTTT. Protein: CASTKTGGRVNTGELFF. The V gene is TRBV10-3, the J gene TRBJ2-2; 9 nucleotides line up with TRBD1. Germline V CDR1 and CDR2: ENHRY, SYGVKD. The CDR3 covers 17 residues. V dropped 10 bases and J dropped 1; count of bases not matched to a gene: 13.

The chain is built from TRBV18 and TRBJ1-1; D is perhaps TRBD1 (6 bases). V dropped 3 bases and J dropped 10 bases, with 18 bases sitting between them. Looked up from germline, CDR1 is KGHSH and CDR2 is LQKENI. This CDR3 comprises 14 residues. CDR3 coding DNA: TGTGCCAGCTCACCCACCGGGGGGCAACGAGGAGCTTTCTTT. This sequence encodes CASSPTGGQRGAFF. Complete variable domain (other parts from reference TRBV18 and TRBJ1-1): NAGVMQNPRHLVRRRGQEARLRCSPMKGHSHVYWYRQLPEEGLKFMVYLQKENIIDESGMPKERFSAEFPKEGPSILRIQQVVRGDSAAYFCASSPTGGQRGAFFGQGTRLTVV.

V gene TRBV19 combines with J gene TRBJ1-6; 8 bases line up with TRBD1. J gave up 10 bases and V 4 bases, and 6 bases lay outside the gene matches. CDR1 LNHDA and CDR2 SQIVND come from the germline V gene (reference sequence). The CDR3 is 14 residues long. The CDR3 sequence: CASSSGQGGSPLHF. The DNA of the CDR3 is TGTGCCAGTAGTAGTGGACAGGGCGGCTCACCCCTCCACTTT. The complete variable domain, with remaining parts taken from reference TRBV19 and TRBJ1-6, reads DGGITQSPKYLFRKEGQNVTLSCEQNLNHDAMYWYRQDPGQGLRLIYYSQIVNDFQKGDIAEGYSVSREKKESFPLTVTSAQKNPTAFYLCASSSGQGGSPLHFGNGTRLTVT.

This clone was seen more than once but under ten times. The genes are TRBV5-4 and TRBJ2-1, with D possibly TRBD1 on 8 matching bases. CDR3 size: 16 residues. Germline-derived CDR1 and CDR2 are SGHNT and YYREEE (reference sequence). Trimming took off 5 bases at V and 2 bases at J, with 17 bases between the two ends. CDR3 DNA: TGTGCCAGCAGACCCAATACAGGGGGGGCCTACAATGAGCAGTTCTTC. Protein sequence: CASRPNTGGAYNEQFF.

This rearrangement joins TRBV2 to TRBJ1-4; 7 bases map to TRBD1. Per the germline V gene, CDR1 is SNHLY and CDR2 is FYNNEI. With 6 bases clipped from V and 7 bases from J, the junction kept 14 bases outside the gene matches. The CDR3 runs to 16 residues. The CDR3 reads CASRRQGVRSTEKLFF. The DNA of the CDR3 is TGTGCCAGCAGGAGACAGGGCGTGCGGAGCACTGAAAAACTGTTTTTT.

The chain recombines TRBV3-1 (or the pseudogene TRBV3-2) with TRBJ1-2; D may be TRBD1 (6 bases). CDR3 length: 14 residues. Trimming pared 0 bases from V and 7 bases from J, leaving 12 bases between. Germline CDR1 is LGHDT and CDR2 is YNNKEL (reference sequence). CDR3 sequence (DNA): TGTGCCAGCAGCCAAGAGTACAGGGCGGGTGGCTACACCTTC. It yields the protein CASSQEYRAGGYTF.

The CDR3 is CASSYAGAYGYTF. The CDR3 DNA follows: TGTGCCAGCAGTTACGCGGGGGCCTATGGCTACACCTTC. This sequence joins TRBV6-5 and TRBJ1-2; tentative D call: TRBD1 (6 bases). The CDR3 extends over 13 amino acids. Germline V CDR1 and CDR2: MNHEY, SVGAGI. V was clipped by 2 bases and J by 4 bases, with 8 bases between them.